The 20 T cell receptor beta chains below all came from one sample that was sequenced in a study of radiation and T cells in renal cell carcinoma. Time point defined: blood 4 weeks post-SBRT, at nephrectomy. Regarding treatment: 15 Gy SBRT to primary tumor, nephrectomy 4 weeks later. Some clones are missing from TCRdb's copy, which holds only in-frame ones; the method was immunoSEQ multiplex PCR. The sample carries over 90,000 clones, 75% to 85% recorded once. The source material was blood, sampled from a patient whose treatment included radiotherapy and nephrectomy. The receptors were sampled from a man aged 60 to 69 with renal cell carcinoma.

Comment on this clone: The junction differs from germline at one of its ends, possibly a read error. The chain links TRBV7-3 to TRBJ2-2, with D tentatively TRBD1 (6 bases). The CDR3 contains 14 residues. CDR1 is SGHTA, CDR2 FQGTGA, per germline. In DNA, the CDR3 is TGTGCCAGCAGCATAACAGGGTCCACCGGGGAGCTGTTTTTT. Amino acid sequence: CASSITGSTGELFF.

This clone was seen just once. V gene TRBV27 combines with J gene TRBJ1-5, with D uncertain. The CDR3 loop spans 14 amino acids. With 6 bases removed from V and 0 bases from J, the gap between germline ends came to 9 bases. Germline CDR1 is MNHEY and CDR2 is SMNVEV (reference sequence). CDR3 protein: CASSLYYSNQPQHF. CDR3 in DNA: TGTGCCAGCAGCCTCTATTATAGCAATCAGCCCCAGCATTTT.

This clone was picked up one time. This chain links TRBV4-2 with TRBJ2-3; unclear D gene. Germline V gene sequence: CDR1 LGHNA, CDR2 YNFKEQ. This CDR3 region has 17 residues. Trimming pared 1 base from V and 4 bases from J, leaving 18 bases between. The CDR3 sequence: CASSQGWYTSGADTQYF. CDR3 DNA: TGTGCCAGCAGCCAAGGGTGGTACACGAGTGGGGCAGATACGCAGTATTTT.

The CDR3 DNA sequence: TGTGCCAGCTCACCAGTACAGAACACCGGGGAGCTGTTTTTT. This gives the protein CASSPVQNTGELFF. The V and J genes are TRBV18 and TRBJ2-2, with D unclear. The V end was cut by 2 bases, the J end by 1 base, with 5 bases between. The CDR3 totals 14 residues. Germline CDR1 is KGHSH and CDR2 is LQKENI.

The rearrangement uses TRBV18 and TRBJ2-2; D is perhaps TRBD2 (5 bases). V was cut by 2 bases and J by 5 bases, with 9 bases left in between. The CDR3 has 14 amino acids. Germline assignment: CDR1 KGHSH and CDR2 LQKENI. Here the CDR3 DNA reads TGTGCCAGCTCACCAAGGGAGAGGACCGGGGAGCTGTTTTTT. This translates into CASSPRERTGELFF.

The chain links TRBV13 to TRBJ2-7; D is uncertain. The CDR3 totals 16 residues. The germline V gene has CDR1 PRHDT and CDR2 FYEKMQ (reference sequence). V was shortened by 0 bases and J by 0 bases, with 12 bases between the two germline ends. Written as DNA, the CDR3 is TGTGCCAGCAGCTTAGGCCTTGCTAGTAGCTCCTACGAGCAGTACTTC. Amino acid sequence: CASSLGLASSSYEQYF. Together with reference TRBV13 and TRBJ2-7, the CDR3 gives the full variable domain: AAGVIQSPRHLIKEKRETATLKCYPIPRHDTVYWYQQGPGQDPQFLISFYEKMQSDKGSIPDRFSAQQFSDYHSELNMSSLELGDSALYFCASSLGLASSSYEQYFGPGTRLTVT.

The V call is TRBV7-9, the J call TRBJ2-1, with 9 bases aligning to TRBD2. The CDR3 is made up of 13 amino acids. J gave up 7 bases and V 4 bases, and 2 bases lay outside the gene matches. Germline-derived CDR1 and CDR2 are SEHNR and FQNEAQ (reference sequence). CDR3 bases: TGTGCCAGCAGCTCCGCGGGGGGGAATGAGCAGTTCTTC. Its translation: CASSSAGGNEQFF.

The chain recombines TRBV29-1 with TRBJ2-2; either TRBD1 or TRBD2 may supply D (5 bases each). The CDR3 has 15 amino acids. V was cut by 4 bases and J by 6 bases, with 18 bases left in between. Germline V gene data show CDR1 as SQVTM and CDR2 as ANQGSEA. CDR3 residues: CSVGGSRLLSGELFF. DNA for the CDR3: TGCAGCGTTGGGGGGTCTAGGCTCTTATCCGGGGAGCTGTTTTTT.

The V gene is TRBV6-1, the J gene TRBJ1-4; 7 bases are a match to TRBD1. CDR1 is MNHNS and CDR2 is SASEGT in the germline V gene. Trimming took 8 bases from V and 4 from J; bases not matched to a gene: 4. The CDR3 is made up of 13 amino acids. This CDR3 reads CASRGQLNEKLFF. In nucleotides, the CDR3 is TGTGCCAGCCGGGGACAGCTTAATGAAAAACTGTTTTTT.

This chain's CDR3 is CASSQDAGLFGGGYTF. The CDR3 DNA is TGTGCCAGCAGCCAGGATGCTGGGCTTTTTGGGGGTGGCTACACCTTC. This chain uses TRBV4-2 with TRBJ1-2; a possible D gene is TRBD1 (5 bases). Looked up from germline, CDR1 is LGHNA and CDR2 is YNFKEQ. The CDR3 spans 16 residues. V gave up 3 bases and J gave up 7 bases, with 21 bases separating them.

The chain carries TRBV30 and TRBJ1-2, with D hard to call. V was pared by 0 bases and J by 2 bases, with 7 bases between. This CDR3 is built from 13 residues. CDR1 and CDR2 from the germline V gene are GTSNPN and SVGIG (reference sequence). CDR3 amino acids: CAWSVSENYGYTF. DNA of the CDR3: TGTGCCTGGAGTGTTTCGGAAAACTATGGCTACACCTTC.

The chain combines TRBV5-1 with TRBJ2-4; perhaps D is TRBD1 or TRBD2 (7 bases each). The CDR3 runs 15 residues. The V gene's germline CDR1 is SGHRS and CDR2 YFSETQ. The V gene lost 5 bases and the J gene lost 8 bases, with 20 bases spanning the gap. This CDR3 reads CASSRPQGGADIQYF. The CDR3 DNA sequence: TGCGCCAGCAGTAGGCCCCAGGGGGGGGCGGACATTCAGTACTTC.

This clone has only one observation. V gene TRBV4-1 combines with J gene TRBJ2-7; D not resolved. Germline CDR1 is MGHRA and CDR2 is YSYEKL. The V and J ends lost 0 bases and 6 bases respectively, with 9 bases between them. The CDR3 contains 13 residues. CDR3 DNA: TGCGCCAGCAGCCAAGAAATAAGCCGCGAGCAGTACTTC. Translated: CASSQEISREQYF.

J is TRBJ1-4 and V is TRBV5-1; D unresolved. Per the germline V gene, CDR1 is SGHRS and CDR2 is YFSETQ. V dropped 0 bases and J dropped 6 bases, with 12 bases sitting between them. The CDR3 extends over 15 amino acids. The CDR3 protein is CASSLGLGLDEKLFF. In DNA form, the CDR3 reads TGCGCCAGCAGCTTGGGGTTGGGGTTGGATGAAAAACTGTTTTTT.

The chain joins TRBV6-1 to TRBJ2-2; D not resolved. Trimming took off 6 bases at V and 5 bases at J, with 4 bases between the two ends. This CDR3 contains 11 residues. Germline V gene lookup returns CDR1 MNHNS and CDR2 SASEGT. CDR3 protein: CASRKTGELFF. CDR3 coding DNA: TGTGCCAGCAGGAAAACCGGGGAGCTGTTTTTT.

The V gene is TRBV27, the J gene TRBJ2-3, with D tentatively TRBD2 (6 bases). The V end was cut by 3 bases, the J end by 4 bases, with 11 bases between. The CDR3 is made up of 14 amino acids. Germline V gene lookup returns CDR1 MNHEY and CDR2 SMNVEV (reference sequence). CDR3 DNA: TGTGCCAGCAGTTTCCGGGAGAACTCAGATACGCAGTATTTT. Protein sequence: CASSFRENSDTQYF.

This clone was seen more than once but under ten times. The rearrangement uses TRBV7-2 and TRBJ2-7, with 10 bases that match TRBD2. CDR1 and CDR2 from the germline V gene are SGHTA and FQGNSA. The CDR3 loop spans 15 amino acids. The V segment lost 3 bases and the J segment 5 bases; nucleotides outside the gene matches: 7. The CDR3 spells CASSFFLAGANEQYF. The CDR3 bases are TGTGCCAGCAGCTTTTTTCTAGCGGGAGCCAACGAGCAGTACTTC.

The chain uses TRBV11-3 and TRBJ1-3, with D maybe TRBD1 (5 bases). The germline V gene encodes CDR1 SGHNT and CDR2 YENEEA. Deletions cut 3 bases from V and 2 bases from J, with 8 bases between. CDR3 length: 14 residues. The DNA for the CDR3 is TGTGCCAGCAGCTTGGAGGGGACTGGAAACACCATATATTTT. Protein sequence: CASSLEGTGNTIYF.

This rearrangement joins TRBV28 to TRBJ2-7; 11 nucleotides agree with TRBD1. Trimming cost V 5 bases and J 4 bases; bases outside gene matches: 13. From germline, CDR1 is MDHEN and CDR2 SYDVKM. The CDR3 has 17 residues. The CDR3 DNA is TGTGCCAGCAGTCCTAACTACTGGGGACAGGGGGGGTACGAGCAGTACTTC. Its protein product is CASSPNYWGQGGYEQYF.

The rearrangement uses TRBV28 and TRBJ2-5; D is unresolved. Germline V lookup: CDR1 MDHEN, CDR2 SYDVKM. CDR3 size: 12 residues. V lost 3 bases and J lost 6, with 8 bases in between. In DNA form, the CDR3 reads TGTGCCAGCAGTTTGATTGGCCAGACCCAGTACTTC. Translation gives CASSLIGQTQYF.